This T cell receptor beta chain derives from a study of T-cell reconstitution after alpha-beta-depleted transplantation in children. Study results and caveats: By one year post-transplant, T-cell counts and diversity largely arose from T cells that were newly produced. The study reportedly traced alpha-beta T cells about two months after transplant to several hundred expanded graft clones. Day-60 TCRbeta diversity that was high in some patients was derived from surviving recipient T cells and thymic progenitors.

A library of TCRbeta sequences, prepared with unique molecular identifiers, was generated. TCRdb analysed the PCR reads with MiXCR anew, one entry per CDR3 protein. This sample has roughly 670,000 distinct CDR3 sequences, with around 13% found just once. Comments on this clonotype: Its antigen remains unknown.

The sequence was obtained from a girl aged 2-10 years with congenital amegakaryocytic thrombocytopenia, due to receive a stem cell transplant. The sample here was PBMCs, taken before TCRalphabeta/CD19-depleted stem cell transplant.

CDR3 sequence reads: CSLTVPGLANEQFF. The DNA for the CDR3 is TGCAGTCTGACCGTCCCTGGACTAGCCAATGAGCAGTTCTTC. The chain has TRBV20-1 and TRBJ2-1, with 8 bases that match TRBD2. The CDR3 covers 14 residues. The germline CDR1 and CDR2 sequences are DFQATT and SNEGSKA (reference sequence). The V segment lost 8 bases and the J segment 6 bases; nucleotides outside the gene matches: 12.